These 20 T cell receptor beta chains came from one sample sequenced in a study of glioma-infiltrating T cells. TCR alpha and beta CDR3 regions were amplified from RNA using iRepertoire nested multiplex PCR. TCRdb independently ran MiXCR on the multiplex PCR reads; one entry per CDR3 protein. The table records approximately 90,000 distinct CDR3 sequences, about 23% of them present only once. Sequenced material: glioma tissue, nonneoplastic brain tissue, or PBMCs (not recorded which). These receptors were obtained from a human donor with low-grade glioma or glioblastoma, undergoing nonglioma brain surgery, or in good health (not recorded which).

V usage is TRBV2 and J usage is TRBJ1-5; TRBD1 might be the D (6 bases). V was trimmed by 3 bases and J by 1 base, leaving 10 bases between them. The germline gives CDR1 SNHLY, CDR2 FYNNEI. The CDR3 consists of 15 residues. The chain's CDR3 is CASSDEGGSNQPQHF. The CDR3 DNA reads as TGTGCCAGCAGTGACGAAGGGGGAAGCAATCAGCCCCAGCATTTT.

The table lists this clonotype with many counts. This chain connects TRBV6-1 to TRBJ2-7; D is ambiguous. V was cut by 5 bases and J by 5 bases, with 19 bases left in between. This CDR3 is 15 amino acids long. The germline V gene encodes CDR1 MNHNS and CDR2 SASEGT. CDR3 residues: CASSSPVTPLHEQYF. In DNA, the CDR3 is TGTGCCAGCAGTTCTCCGGTTACCCCTTTGCACGAGCAGTACTTC.

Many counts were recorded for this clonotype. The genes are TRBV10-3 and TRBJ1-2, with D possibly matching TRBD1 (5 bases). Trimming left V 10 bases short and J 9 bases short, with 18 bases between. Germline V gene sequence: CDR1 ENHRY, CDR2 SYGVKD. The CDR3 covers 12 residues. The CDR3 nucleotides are TGTGCCAATCGGGACGGGGGGACGCGCTACACCTTC. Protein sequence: CANRDGGTRYTF.

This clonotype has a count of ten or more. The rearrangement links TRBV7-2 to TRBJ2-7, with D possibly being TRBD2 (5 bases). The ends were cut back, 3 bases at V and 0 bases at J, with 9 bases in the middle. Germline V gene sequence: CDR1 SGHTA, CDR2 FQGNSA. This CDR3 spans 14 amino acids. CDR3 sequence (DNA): TGTGCCAGCAGCTTCCAGCGGAGCTCCTACGAGCAGTACTTC. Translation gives CASSFQRSSYEQYF.

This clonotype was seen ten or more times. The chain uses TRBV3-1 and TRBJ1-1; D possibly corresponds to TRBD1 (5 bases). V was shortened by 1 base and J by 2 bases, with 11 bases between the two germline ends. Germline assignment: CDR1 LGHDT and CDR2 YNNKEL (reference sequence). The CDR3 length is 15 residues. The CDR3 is CASSQAGTVNTEAFF. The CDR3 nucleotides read TGTGCCAGCAGCCAAGCCGGGACCGTTAACACTGAAGCTTTCTTT. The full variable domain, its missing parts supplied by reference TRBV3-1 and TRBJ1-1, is DTAVSQTPKYLVTQMGNDKSIKCEQNLGHDTMYWYKQDSKKFLKIMFSYNNKELIINETVPNRFSPKSPDKAHLNLHINSLELGDSAVYFCASSQAGTVNTEAFFGQGTRLTVV.

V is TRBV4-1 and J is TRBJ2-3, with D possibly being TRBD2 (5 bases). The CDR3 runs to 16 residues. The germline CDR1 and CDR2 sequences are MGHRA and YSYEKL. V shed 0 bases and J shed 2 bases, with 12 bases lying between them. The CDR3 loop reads CASSQDWSGTTDTQYF. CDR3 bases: TGCGCCAGCAGCCAAGATTGGAGCGGCACCACAGATACGCAGTATTTT.

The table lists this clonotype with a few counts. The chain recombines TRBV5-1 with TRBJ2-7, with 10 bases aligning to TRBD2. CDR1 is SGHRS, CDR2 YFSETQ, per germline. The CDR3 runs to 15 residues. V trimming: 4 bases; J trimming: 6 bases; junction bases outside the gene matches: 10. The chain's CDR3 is CASSHSGTSDLEQYF. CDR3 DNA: TGCGCCAGCAGCCATTCGGGGACTAGCGACCTCGAGCAGTACTTC.

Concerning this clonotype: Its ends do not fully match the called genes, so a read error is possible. DNA for the CDR3: TGTTCCAGCAGTTATTCGAGGAGTGGGGTAGAGACCCAGTACTTC. Translated, it gives CSSSYSRSGVETQYF. This chain uses TRBV6-6 with TRBJ2-5; D is unresolved. Germline V gene lookup returns CDR1 MNHNY and CDR2 SVGAGI (reference sequence). The CDR3 covers 15 residues.

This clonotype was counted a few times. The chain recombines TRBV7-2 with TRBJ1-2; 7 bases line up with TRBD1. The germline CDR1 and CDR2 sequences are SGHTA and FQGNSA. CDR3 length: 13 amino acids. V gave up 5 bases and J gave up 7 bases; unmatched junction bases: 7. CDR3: CASSPHQGVGYTF. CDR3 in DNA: TGTGCCAGCAGCCCACACCAGGGGGTTGGCTACACCTTC.

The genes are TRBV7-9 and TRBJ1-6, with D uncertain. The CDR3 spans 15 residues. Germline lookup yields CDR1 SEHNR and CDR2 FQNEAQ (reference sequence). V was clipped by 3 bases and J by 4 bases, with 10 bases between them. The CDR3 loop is CASSFSSPYNSPLHF. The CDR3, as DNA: TGTGCCAGCAGCTTCTCCTCCCCATATAATTCACCCCTCCACTTT.

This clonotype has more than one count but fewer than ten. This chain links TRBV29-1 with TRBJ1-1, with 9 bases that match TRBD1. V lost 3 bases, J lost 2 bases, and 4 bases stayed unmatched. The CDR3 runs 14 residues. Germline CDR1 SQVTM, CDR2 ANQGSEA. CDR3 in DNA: TGCAGCGTTGATAAGACAGGGGGAAACACTGAAGCTTTCTTT. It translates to CSVDKTGGNTEAFF.

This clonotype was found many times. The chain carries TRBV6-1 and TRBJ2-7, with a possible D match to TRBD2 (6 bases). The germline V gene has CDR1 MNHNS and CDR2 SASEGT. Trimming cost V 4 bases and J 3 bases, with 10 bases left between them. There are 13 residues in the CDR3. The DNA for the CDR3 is TGTGCCAGCAGTGCGGTAGCGGACTACGAGCAGTACTTC. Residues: CASSAVADYEQYF.

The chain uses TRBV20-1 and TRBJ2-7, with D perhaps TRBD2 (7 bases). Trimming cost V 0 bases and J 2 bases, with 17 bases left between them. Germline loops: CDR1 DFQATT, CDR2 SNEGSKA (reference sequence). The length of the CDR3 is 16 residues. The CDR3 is CSARDQVSGTTYEQYF. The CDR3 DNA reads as TGCAGTGCTAGAGATCAGGTCAGCGGGACAACCTACGAGCAGTACTTC.

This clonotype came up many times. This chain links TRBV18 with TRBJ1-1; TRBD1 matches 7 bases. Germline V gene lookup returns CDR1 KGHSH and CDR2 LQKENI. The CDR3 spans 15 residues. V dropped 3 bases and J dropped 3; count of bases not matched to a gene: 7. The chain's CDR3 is CASSPRYRGHTEAFF. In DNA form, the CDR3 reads TGTGCCAGCTCACCGAGATACAGGGGTCACACTGAAGCTTTCTTT. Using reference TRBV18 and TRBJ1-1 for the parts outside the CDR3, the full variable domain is NAGVMQNPRHLVRRRGQEARLRCSPMKGHSHVYWYRQLPEEGLKFMVYLQKENIIDESGMPKERFSAEFPKEGPSILRIQQVVRGDSAAYFCASSPRYRGHTEAFFGQGTRLTVV.

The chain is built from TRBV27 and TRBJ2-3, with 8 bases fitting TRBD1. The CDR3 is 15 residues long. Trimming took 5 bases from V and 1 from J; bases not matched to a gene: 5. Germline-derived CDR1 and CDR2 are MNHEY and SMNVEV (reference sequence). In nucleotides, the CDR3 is TGTGCCAGCAGTCCCCCGGGACAGGGCACAGATACGCAGTATTTT. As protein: CASSPPGQGTDTQYF.

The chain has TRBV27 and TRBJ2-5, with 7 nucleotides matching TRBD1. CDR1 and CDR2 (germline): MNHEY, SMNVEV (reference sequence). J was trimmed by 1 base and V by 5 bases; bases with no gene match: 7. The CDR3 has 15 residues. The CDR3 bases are TGTGCCAGCAGTCCATTGGACAGGCTCCAAGAGACCCAGTACTTC. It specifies CASSPLDRLQETQYF.

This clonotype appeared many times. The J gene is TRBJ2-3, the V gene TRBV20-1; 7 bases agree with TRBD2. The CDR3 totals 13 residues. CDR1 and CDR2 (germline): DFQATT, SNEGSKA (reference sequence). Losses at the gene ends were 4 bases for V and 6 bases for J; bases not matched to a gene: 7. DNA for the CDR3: TGCAGTGCTACCGTTGACGGGAGGGATACGCAGTATTTT. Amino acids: CSATVDGRDTQYF.

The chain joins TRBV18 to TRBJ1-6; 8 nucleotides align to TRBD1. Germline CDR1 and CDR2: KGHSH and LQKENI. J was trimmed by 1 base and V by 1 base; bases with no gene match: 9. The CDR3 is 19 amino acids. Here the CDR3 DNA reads TGTGCCAGCTCACCACGGCGACAGGGGCTCGGGTCCTATAATTCACCCCTCCACTTT. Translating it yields CASSPRRQGLGSYNSPLHF.

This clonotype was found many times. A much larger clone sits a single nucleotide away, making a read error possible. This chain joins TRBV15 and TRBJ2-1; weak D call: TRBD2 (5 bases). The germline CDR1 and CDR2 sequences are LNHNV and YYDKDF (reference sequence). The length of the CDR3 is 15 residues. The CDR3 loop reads CATSRDTGIGHEQLF. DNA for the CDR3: TGTGCCACCAGCAGAGATACGGGGATTGGCCATGAGCAGCTCTTC. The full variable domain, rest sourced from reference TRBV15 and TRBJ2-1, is DAMVIQNPRYQVTQFGKPVTLSCSQTLNHNVMYWYQQKSSQAPKLLFHYYDKDFNNEADTPDNFQSRRPNTSFCFLDIRSPGLGDTAMYLCATSRDTGIGHEQLFGPGTRLTVL.

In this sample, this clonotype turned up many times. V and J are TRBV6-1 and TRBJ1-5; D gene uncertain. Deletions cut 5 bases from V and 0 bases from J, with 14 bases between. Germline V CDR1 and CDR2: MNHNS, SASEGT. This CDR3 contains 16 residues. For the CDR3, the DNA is TGTGCCAGCAGTTCCCCGACATCTCATAGCAATCAGCCCCAGCATTTT. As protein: CASSSPTSHSNQPQHF.